Listed here are 28 T cell receptor beta chains from one sample, sequenced in a study of blood T cells in healthy people across ages. It was with a sample-barcoded 5' primer and a J-beta primer mix that a second PCR of roughly 7 to 11 cycles was run. TCRdb re-derived calls from the 5' RACE reads in MiXCR, one entry per CDR3 protein. The sample shows about 770,000 distinct CDR3 sequences, approximately 48% of them seen only once. Sample: blood. These receptors were obtained from a man aged 60-69 years in good health.

V is TRBV20-1 and J is TRBJ2-1; 9 bases fit TRBD2. Germline lookup yields CDR1 DFQATT and CDR2 SNEGSKA (reference sequence). This CDR3 region has 15 residues. Trimming took 1 base from V and 4 from J; bases not matched to a gene: 5. The CDR3 spells CSARGGSGGYNEQFF. The CDR3 DNA sequence: TGCAGTGCTAGAGGGGGCAGCGGGGGGTACAATGAGCAGTTCTTC.

The V and J genes are TRBV6-5 and TRBJ2-2; D might be TRBD1 (5 bases). The CDR3 runs 14 residues. Per germline, CDR1 MNHEY and CDR2 SVGAGI. The germline V and J ends were trimmed by 8 bases and 0 bases, with 10 bases remaining between them. The CDR3 spells CASGAEANTGELFF. The DNA for the CDR3 is TGTGCCAGCGGGGCCGAAGCGAACACCGGGGAGCTGTTTTTT.

This clonotype was counted only a few times. The chain combines TRBV25-1 with TRBJ1-1, with TRBD1 as a possible D gene (5 bases). The germline V gene has CDR1 MGHDK and CDR2 SYGVNS. V gave up 1 base and J gave up 10 bases, with 19 bases separating them. The length of the CDR3 is 15 residues. CDR3 sequence (DNA): TGTGCCAGCAGTGAATCACCGGGACGGAATTTTGTAGCTTTCTTT. This gives the protein CASSESPGRNFVAFF.

Points on this clonotype: A read error is possible here, since a much larger clone lies one base away. V is TRBV5-1 and J is TRBJ2-1; D is undetermined. V was cut by 4 bases and J by 6 bases, with 11 bases left in between. The CDR3 is made up of 13 amino acids. The V gene's germline CDR1 is SGHRS and CDR2 YFSETQ. The CDR3 reads CASSEQDLNEQFF. CDR3 nucleotides: TGCGCCAGCAGCGAGCAGGACCTCAATGAGCAGTTCTTC.

The V gene is TRBV12-5, the J gene TRBJ2-1; D gene ambiguous. Germline loops: CDR1 LGHNT, CDR2 FRNRAP. The CDR3 covers 18 residues. Trimming removed 0 bases from V and 2 bases from J, with 17 bases in between. CDR3 in DNA: TGTGCTAGTGGTTTGGTAACGAAAGATTACCGAACCTACAATGAGCAGTTCTTC. Translating gives CASGLVTKDYRTYNEQFF.

The chain joins TRBV5-5 to TRBJ1-2; 7 nucleotides align to TRBD1. J lost 8 bases, V lost 4 bases, and 8 bases had no gene match. This CDR3 contains 13 residues. Looked up from germline, CDR1 is SGHKS and CDR2 is YYEKEE (reference sequence). The CDR3 DNA is TGTGCCAGCAGCCCTGGGACAGAGGGGGGCTACACCTTC. Translated: CASSPGTEGGYTF.

The rearrangement links TRBV5-4 to TRBJ2-2; maybe TRBD2 (6 bases). The CDR3 is 14 residues long. With 10 bases removed from V and 0 bases from J, the gap between germline ends came to 13 bases. The germline V gene encodes CDR1 SGHNT and CDR2 YYREEE (reference sequence). CDR3 region: CAYGRDANTGELFF. The CDR3 region has the DNA TGTGCCTATGGGCGGGACGCGAACACCGGGGAGCTGTTTTTT. Full variable domain (outside the CDR3, taken from reference TRBV5-4 and TRBJ2-2): ETGVTQSPTHLIKTRGQQVTLRCSSQSGHNTVSWYQQALGQGPQFIFQYYREEENGRGNFPPRFSGLQFPNYSSELNVNALELDDSALYLCAYGRDANTGELFFGEGSRLTVL.

This clonotype showed up just a few times. The chain couples TRBV7-2 to TRBJ2-1; D is perhaps TRBD2 (5 bases). V was pared by 1 base and J by 10 bases, with 8 bases between. The germline V gene has CDR1 SGHTA and CDR2 FQGNSA. This CDR3 spans 12 amino acids. The CDR3: CASSLVRLEQFF. DNA for the CDR3: TGTGCCAGCAGCTTAGTTCGACTAGAGCAGTTCTTC.

This clonotype has a handful of counts. This chain joins TRBV9 and TRBJ2-3; D uncertain. The V end was cut by 2 bases, the J end by 3 bases, with 10 bases between. This CDR3 contains 14 residues. Germline V gives CDR1 SGDLS, CDR2 YYNGEE. The CDR3 loop is CASSVPLGTDTQYF. Here the CDR3 DNA reads TGTGCCAGCAGCGTCCCCCTGGGAACAGATACGCAGTATTTT.

V and J are TRBV30 and TRBJ1-2, with D possibly being TRBD1 (5 bases). Germline V gene data show CDR1 as GTSNPN and CDR2 as SVGIG (reference sequence). The CDR3 contains 13 residues. The V and J ends lost 2 bases and 2 bases respectively, with 9 bases between them. CDR3 nucleotides: TGTGCCTGGAGTATCAACAGGAACTATGGCTACACCTTC. It yields the protein CAWSINRNYGYTF.

V is TRBV6-6 and J is TRBJ2-3, with D unresolved. Germline V gives CDR1 MNHNY, CDR2 SVGAGI (reference sequence). The V end was cut by 2 bases, the J end by 3 bases, with 3 bases between. The CDR3 is 12 amino acids. CDR3: CASSYMTDTQYF. The CDR3 nucleotides read TGTGCCAGCAGTTACATGACAGATACGCAGTATTTT.

The gene calls are TRBV2 and TRBJ2-1; 10 bases are a match to TRBD2. CDR3 size: 16 residues. Germline V gene data show CDR1 as SNHLY and CDR2 as FYNNEI. V lost 5 bases, J lost 6 bases, and 10 bases stayed unmatched. The CDR3 reads CASSPPGAGGSNEQFF. The DNA for the CDR3 is TGTGCCAGCAGTCCCCCGGGAGCGGGGGGGAGCAATGAGCAGTTCTTC. Combining the CDR3 with reference TRBV2 and TRBJ2-1 gives the whole variable domain EPEVTQTPSHQVTQMGQEVILRCVPISNHLYFYWYRQILGQKVEFLVSFYNNEISEKSEIFDDQFSVERPDGSNFTLKIRSTKLEDSAMYFCASSPPGAGGSNEQFFGPGTRLTVL.

This clonotype was seen a handful of times. The rearrangement links TRBV20-1 to TRBJ1-6; 7 bases align to TRBD1. J lost 7 bases, V lost 3 bases, and 9 bases had no gene match. The CDR3 sequence is 15 residues long. Germline lookup yields CDR1 DFQATT and CDR2 SNEGSKA (reference sequence). Here the CDR3 DNA reads TGCAGTGCTAGGCGATTCCGGGACAGAAATTCACCCCTCCACTTT. Translating gives CSARRFRDRNSPLHF.

This clonotype was observed a single time. CDR3 protein: CASRPGTGAGGQPQHF. The CDR3 DNA follows: TGTGCCAGCAGACCTGGGACAGGGGCTGGAGGTCAGCCCCAGCATTTT. This chain uses TRBV28 with TRBJ1-5, with 10 nucleotides matching TRBD1. Germline-derived CDR1 and CDR2 are MDHEN and SYDVKM. This CDR3 is 16 amino acids long. J was trimmed by 6 bases and V by 6 bases; bases with no gene match: 11.

This chain links TRBV10-3 with TRBJ1-6, with 10 positions matching TRBD1. The trim removed 6 bases at V and 10 bases at J, leaving 9 bases unmatched. Germline V gene lookup returns CDR1 ENHRY and CDR2 SYGVKD. CDR3 length: 15 residues. CDR3 protein: CAIRPTGGEESPLHF. In DNA, the CDR3 is TGTGCCATCAGGCCGACAGGGGGCGAAGAATCACCCCTCCACTTT.

This clonotype was detected only once. The chain links TRBV10-3 to TRBJ2-7; 7 bases are a match to TRBD1. Trimming at V came to 8 bases and at J to 3 bases, leaving 10 bases not matched to a gene. The germline V gene has CDR1 ENHRY and CDR2 SYGVKD. The CDR3 runs to 14 residues. DNA for the CDR3: TGTGCCATCGCAGAGGGGGCGAAACACTACGAGCAGTACTTC. Translated: CAIAEGAKHYEQYF.

This sequence joins TRBV21-1 and TRBJ2-7; the table's D call, TRBD1, was not checked against the DNA. TRBV21-1 is recorded as a pseudogene. The CDR3 contains 13 residues. CDR3 sequence: CASRDKKTYEQYF. Written as DNA, the CDR3 is TGTGCCAGCAGGGACAAAAAAACCTACGAGCAGTACTTC.

This clonotype was counted between two and nine times. This chain uses TRBV12-3 or TRBV12-4 with TRBJ2-1, with D perhaps matching TRBD1 (5 bases). CDR3 length equals 15 residues. Trimming took off 5 bases at V and 0 bases at J, with 11 bases between the two ends. CDR3 nucleotides: TGTGCCAGCAGTCCGACAGAGAACTCCTACAATGAGCAGTTCTTC. Protein sequence: CASSPTENSYNEQFF.

The J gene is TRBJ2-7, the V gene TRBV14; 10 bases match TRBD1. CDR3 length: 14 residues. Trimming cost V 2 bases and J 4 bases; bases outside gene matches: 2. CDR1 and CDR2 (germline): SGHDN, FVKESK. The CDR3 region has the DNA TGTGCCAGCAGCCAACGGGGACAGGGGTACGAGCAGTACTTC. Its protein is CASSQRGQGYEQYF.

This clonotype was counted only a few times. The chain carries TRBV6-2 or TRBV6-3 and TRBJ1-2; D gene uncertain. Germline V gene data show CDR1 as MNHEY and CDR2 as SVGEGT. V was trimmed by 6 bases and J by 8 bases, leaving 19 bases between them. The CDR3 spans 14 residues. For the CDR3, the DNA is TGTGCCAGCAGAAGACATCGGGGAGATGAGGGCTACACCTTC. This codes for CASRRHRGDEGYTF.

This clonotype was detected only a few times. The CDR3 loop reads CASSNTNFYEQYF. The CDR3 coding sequence is TGTGCCAGCAGCAACACGAACTTCTACGAGCAGTACTTC. This chain joins TRBV11-1 and TRBJ2-7; D not certain. The ends were cut back, 5 bases at V and 3 bases at J, with 11 bases in the middle. The germline CDR1 and CDR2 sequences are SGHAT and FQDESV (reference sequence). CDR3 length: 13 amino acids.

This clonotype was seen a few times. The V and J genes are TRBV12-3 or TRBV12-4 and TRBJ1-2, with a possible D match to TRBD1 (5 bases). Trimming cost V 11 bases and J 2 bases, with 15 bases left between them. CDR3 length equals 13 residues. The CDR3 loop reads CACGGNVNYGYTF. The CDR3 DNA reads as TGTGCCTGCGGGGGGAACGTCAACTATGGCTACACCTTC.

A few counts support this clonotype. CDR3 DNA: TGTGCCAGCAGTTTAACCCGGGACAGTTGGTACCAAGAGACCCAGTACTTC. This encodes CASSLTRDSWYQETQYF. The V call is TRBV12-3 or TRBV12-4, the J call TRBJ2-5; TRBD1 aligns across 7 bases. CDR3 length equals 17 residues. Trimming removed 2 bases from V and 0 bases from J; junction bases left unmatched: 9.

J is TRBJ2-1 and V is TRBV7-2; D is perhaps TRBD1 or TRBD2 (6 bases each). CDR3 length: 16 residues. CDR1 SGHTA and CDR2 FQGNSA come from the germline V gene. Trimming took 3 bases from V and 5 from J, leaving 17 bases between them. This chain's CDR3 is CASSFGGLNLNNEQFF. CDR3 sequence (DNA): TGTGCCAGCAGCTTTGGGGGGCTCAACCTCAACAATGAGCAGTTCTTC.

The gene calls are TRBV19 and TRBJ1-2, with D possibly being TRBD1 (6 bases). Germline-derived CDR1 and CDR2 are LNHDA and SQIVND (reference sequence). Trimming stripped 7 bases from V and 1 base from J, with 10 bases between. CDR3 length: 13 residues. The CDR3 spells CASTDRSNYGYTF. The CDR3 coding sequence is TGTGCCAGTACGGACAGAAGTAACTATGGCTACACCTTC.

V and J are TRBV7-3 and TRBJ2-1; D perhaps matches TRBD1 (7 bases). V was cut by 0 bases and J by 3 bases, with 24 bases left in between. The CDR3 length is 20 residues. The germline gives CDR1 SGHTA, CDR2 FQGTGA. CDR3 in DNA: TGTGCCAGCAGCTTAACGGCTGGGATTAAGTCGCAGGGGGGCTACAATGAGCAGTTCTTC. It is translated as CASSLTAGIKSQGGYNEQFF. The complete variable domain, with remaining parts taken from reference TRBV7-3 and TRBJ2-1, reads GAGVSQTPSNKVTEKGKYVELRCDPISGHTALYWYRQSLGQGPEFLIYFQGTGAADDSGLPNDRFFAVRPEGSVSTLKIQRTERGDSAVYLCASSLTAGIKSQGGYNEQFFGPGTRLTVL.

This clonotype has only a few counts. The chain uses TRBV7-2 and TRBJ2-7; TRBD2 agrees at 14 bases. This CDR3 has 17 amino acids. V was clipped by 5 bases and J by 0 bases; unmatched bases: 6. Germline loops: CDR1 SGHTA, CDR2 FQGNSA. The CDR3 sequence: CASSRLAGGQGSYEQYF. CDR3 DNA: TGTGCCAGCAGCAGACTAGCGGGGGGGCAGGGCTCCTACGAGCAGTACTTC. Looking up the rest from reference TRBV7-2 and TRBJ2-7 gives the full variable domain: GAGVSQSPSNKVTEKGKDVELRCDPISGHTALYWYRQSLGQGLEFLIYFQGNSAPDKSGLPSDRFSAERTGGSVSTLTIQRTQQEDSAVYLCASSRLAGGQGSYEQYFGPGTRLTVT.

This clonotype has a handful of counts. The V call is TRBV11-2, the J call TRBJ1-2; D unresolved. This CDR3 is built from 13 residues. Trimming cost V 3 bases and J 3 bases, with 8 bases left between them. In germline, CDR1 is SGHAT, CDR2 FQNNGV. The CDR3 nucleotides read TGTGCCAGCAGCTTTTCGACCCACTATGGCTACACCTTC. Residues: CASSFSTHYGYTF.